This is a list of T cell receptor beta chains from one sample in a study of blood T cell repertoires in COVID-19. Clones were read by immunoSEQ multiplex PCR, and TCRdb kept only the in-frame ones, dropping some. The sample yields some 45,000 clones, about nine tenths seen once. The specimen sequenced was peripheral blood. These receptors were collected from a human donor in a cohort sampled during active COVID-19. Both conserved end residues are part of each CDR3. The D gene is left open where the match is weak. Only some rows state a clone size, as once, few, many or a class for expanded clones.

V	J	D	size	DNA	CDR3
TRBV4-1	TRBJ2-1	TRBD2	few	TGCGCCAGCAGTCCCGACGCAGCGGGGGGAAACAATGAGCAGTTCTTC	CASSPDAAGGNNEQFF
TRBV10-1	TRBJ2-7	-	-	TGCGCCAGCAGTGGATACGGGCAGGGGAACCACGAGCAGTACTTC	CASSGYGQGNHEQYF
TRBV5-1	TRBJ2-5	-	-	TGCGCCAGCAGCCCAGGAGGTAGCGGATACCAAGAGACCCAGTACTTC	CASSPGGSGYQETQYF
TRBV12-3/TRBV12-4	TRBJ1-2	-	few	TGTGCCAGCAGTTTAGAAGGGGGTTTAGGCTACACCTTC	CASSLEGGLGYTF
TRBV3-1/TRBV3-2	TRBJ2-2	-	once	TGTGCCAGCAGTCTCACTTTGACTAGCGGGGAGCTGTTTTTT	CASSLTLTSGELFF
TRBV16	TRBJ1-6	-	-	TGTGCCAGCAGCCAATCTGGGGGCGGAAATTCACCCCTCCACTTT	CASSQSGGGNSPLHF
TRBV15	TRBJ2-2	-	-	TGTGCCACCAGCAGAGATCGCGGGACCGGGGAGCTGTTTTTT	CATSRDRGTGELFF
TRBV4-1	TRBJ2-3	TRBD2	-	TGCGCCAGCAGCTTTTTTCCCGGGACTAGCGCTTCAAAAGGCGATACGCAGTATTTT	CASSFFPGTSASKGDTQYF
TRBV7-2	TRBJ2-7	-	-	TGTGCCAGCAGCCGCGGGACAGTTTTCTACGAGCAGTACTTC	CASSRGTVFYEQYF
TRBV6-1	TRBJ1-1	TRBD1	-	TGTGCCAGCAGTGAATTGACAGGGGCCGCTGGGGCTTTCTTT	CASSELTGAAGAFF
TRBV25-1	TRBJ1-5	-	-	TGTGCCAGCAGTGACGGCAATCAGCCCCAGCATTTT	CASSDGNQPQHF
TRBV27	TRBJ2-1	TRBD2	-	TGTGCCAGCAGACCGGGACTAGCGGGGGCCTCACCCTACAATGAGCAGTTCTTC	CASRPGLAGASPYNEQFF
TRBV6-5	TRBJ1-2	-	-	TGTGCCAGCACCCTCGAGACAGGCCATAACTATGGCTACACCTTC	CASTLETGHNYGYTF
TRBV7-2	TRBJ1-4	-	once	TGTGCCAGCAGCTTAGGGGTACAGACTAATGAAAAACTGTTTTTT	CASSLGVQTNEKLFF
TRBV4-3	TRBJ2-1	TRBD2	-	TGCGCCAGCAGCCAAGTCACTAGCGCGGTTTACAATGAGCAGTTCTTC	CASSQVTSAVYNEQFF
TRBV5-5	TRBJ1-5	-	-	TGTGCCAGCAGCTTGCTGGGGCGTCAGCCCCAGCATTTT	CASSLLGRQPQHF
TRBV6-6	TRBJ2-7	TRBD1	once	TGTGCCAGCAGTGGCAGGGGGCGGGTAGGCGAGCAGTACTTC	CASSGRGRVGEQYF
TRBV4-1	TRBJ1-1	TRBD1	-	TGCGCCAGCAGCCCGAGACAGGGGTTGAACACTGAAGCTTTCTTT	CASSPRQGLNTEAFF
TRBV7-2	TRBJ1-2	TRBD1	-	TGTGCCAGCAGCTTAAGGAATCCAGGTGACAGGGGGCTCAATGGCTACACCTTC	CASSLRNPGDRGLNGYTF
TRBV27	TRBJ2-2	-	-	TGTGCCAGCAGTTCCCAGAACACCGGGGAGCTGTTTTTT	CASSSQNTGELFF
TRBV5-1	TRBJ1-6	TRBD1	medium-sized	TGCGCCAGCAGCTCCCGGGACAGGGCTAATTCACCCCTCCACTTT	CASSSRDRANSPLHF
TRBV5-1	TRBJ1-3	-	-	TGCGCCAGCAGCTTGACGGGGACTACTGGAAACACCATATATTTT	CASSLTGTTGNTIYF
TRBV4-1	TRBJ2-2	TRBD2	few	TGCGCCAGCAGCCAAGATCAGTCTAGCGGGGTAACCGGGGAGCTGTTTTTT	CASSQDQSSGVTGELFF
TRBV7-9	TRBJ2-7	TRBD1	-	TGTGCCAGCAGCTTAGGGACAGGGGGCCCCTACGAGCAGTACTTC	CASSLGTGGPYEQYF
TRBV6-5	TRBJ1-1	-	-	TGTGCCAGCAGTTACTCCGGCAGGGGCGTGGTAACTTTCTTT	CASSYSGRGVVTFF
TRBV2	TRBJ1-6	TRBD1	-	TGTGCCAGCAACCCGGACAGGTCGCATAATTCACCCCTCCACTTT	CASNPDRSHNSPLHF
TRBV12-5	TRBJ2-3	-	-	TGTGCTAGTAACAGGTGGAGCACAGATACGCAGTATTTT	CASNRWSTDTQYF
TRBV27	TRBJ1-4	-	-	TGTGCCAGCTCAAGGACAGCTTTTAATGAAAAACTGTTTTTT	CASSRTAFNEKLFF
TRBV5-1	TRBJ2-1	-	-	TGCGCCAGCAGCCGGGGCCCTGAGGGGGCCTACAATGAGCAGTTCTTC	CASSRGPEGAYNEQFF
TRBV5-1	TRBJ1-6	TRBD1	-	TGCGCCAGCAGCTCGGACAGGGGTAGATCACCCCTCCACTTT	CASSSDRGRSPLHF
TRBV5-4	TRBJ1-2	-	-	TGTGCCAGCACCGTCTCAACAGGCTATGGCTACACCTTC	CASTVSTGYGYTF
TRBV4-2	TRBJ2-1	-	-	TGTGCCAGCAGCCAAGATCTTGGGTACACAGGCGTCTTC	CASSQDLGYTGVF
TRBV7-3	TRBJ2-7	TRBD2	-	TGTGCCAGCAGCTCCCAAGCGGCGGGGGCCTACGAGCAGTACTTC	CASSSQAAGAYEQYF
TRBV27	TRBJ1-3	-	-	TGTGCCACCAAATCCAGGGGTTTTGGAAACACCATATATTTT	CATKSRGFGNTIYF
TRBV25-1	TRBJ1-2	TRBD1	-	TGTGCCAGCAGTCAGGGGGCCGGGGGCTACACCTTC	CASSQGAGGYTF
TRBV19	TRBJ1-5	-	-	TGTGCGATAGGAGGGCAGCCCCAGCATTTT	CAIGGQPQHF
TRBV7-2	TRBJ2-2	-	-	TGTGCCAGCAGTTTCAGGAACACCGGGGAGCTGTTTTTT	CASSFRNTGELFF
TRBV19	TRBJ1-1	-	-	TGTGCCAGTAAGGGTGGAGGCACTGAAGCTTTCTTT	CASKGGGTEAFF
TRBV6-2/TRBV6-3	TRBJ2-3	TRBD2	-	TGTGCCAGCAGTGGAGTAGCGGGGGGGCCCTTAGCGACAGGTACGCAGTATTTT	CASSGVAGGPLATGTQYF